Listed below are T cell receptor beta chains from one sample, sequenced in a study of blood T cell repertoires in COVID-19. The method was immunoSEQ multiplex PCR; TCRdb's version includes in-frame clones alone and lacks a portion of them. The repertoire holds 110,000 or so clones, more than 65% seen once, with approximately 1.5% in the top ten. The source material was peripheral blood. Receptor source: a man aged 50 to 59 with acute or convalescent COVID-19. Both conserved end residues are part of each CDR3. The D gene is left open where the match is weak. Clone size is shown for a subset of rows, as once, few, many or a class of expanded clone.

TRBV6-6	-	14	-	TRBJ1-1	CASKQSTANTEAFF	TGTGCCAGCAAACAGTCCACAGCAAACACTGAAGCTTTCTTT
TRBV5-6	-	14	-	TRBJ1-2	CASARGRSPSWYTF	TGTGCCAGCGCGAGGGGGAGATCCCCGAGTTGGTACACCTTC
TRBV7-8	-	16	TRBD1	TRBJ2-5	CASNLRRGQLKETQYF	TGTGCCAGCAACTTACGACGGGGACAGCTGAAAGAGACCCAGTACTTC
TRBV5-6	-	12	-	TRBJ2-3	CASGLGADTQYF	TGTGCCAGCGGTTTGGGCGCAGATACGCAGTATTTT
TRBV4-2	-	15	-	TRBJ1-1	CASSHGQDTNTEAFF	TGTGCCAGCAGCCATGGGCAGGACACGAACACTGAAGCTTTCTTT
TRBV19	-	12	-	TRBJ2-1	CASSPTVNEQFF	TGTGCCAGTAGCCCGACTGTAAATGAGCAGTTCTTC
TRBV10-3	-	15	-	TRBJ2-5	CAISESGGNEETQYF	TGTGCCATCAGTGAGTCGGGGGGAAATGAAGAGACCCAGTACTTC
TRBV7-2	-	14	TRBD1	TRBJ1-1	CASSLGQLNTEAFF	TGTGCCAGCAGCTTGGGACAGCTAAACACTGAAGCTTTCTTT
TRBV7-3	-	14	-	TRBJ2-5	CASSQGSRQETQYF	TGTGCCAGCAGCCAGGGATCTAGGCAAGAGACCCAGTACTTC
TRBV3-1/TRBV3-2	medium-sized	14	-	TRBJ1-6	CASSQALGRGILHF	TGTGCCAGCAGCCAAGCCCTCGGACGGGGGATCCTCCACTTT
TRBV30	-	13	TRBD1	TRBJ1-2	CAWSVTGVLGYTF	TGTGCCTGGAGTGTGACAGGGGTGCTCGGCTACACCTTC
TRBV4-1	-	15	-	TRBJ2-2	CASSPSPPGTGELFF	TGCGCCAGCAGCCCTTCCCCGCCGGGTACCGGGGAGCTGTTTTTT
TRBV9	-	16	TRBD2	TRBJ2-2	CASSVRAGGRTGELFF	TGTGCCAGCAGCGTACGAGCGGGGGGTCGCACCGGGGAGCTGTTTTTT
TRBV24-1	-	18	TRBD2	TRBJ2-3	CATSDLTSGIDSTDTQYF	TGTGCCACCAGTGATTTGACTAGCGGGATTGATAGCACAGATACGCAGTATTTT
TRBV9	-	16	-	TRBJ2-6	CASSPTYGGGANVLTF	TGTGCCAGCAGCCCGACTTACGGCGGTGGGGCCAACGTCCTGACTTTC
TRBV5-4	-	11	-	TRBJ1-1	CASSATGRAFF	TGTGCCAGCAGCGCCACAGGGAGAGCTTTCTTT
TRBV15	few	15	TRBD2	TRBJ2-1	CATSRGPAGNREQFF	TGTGCCACCAGCAGAGGCCCAGCGGGGAATCGCGAGCAGTTCTTC
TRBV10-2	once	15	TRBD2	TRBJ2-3	CASSAPAGVTDTQYF	TGCGCCAGCAGTGCCCCAGCGGGGGTGACAGATACGCAGTATTTT
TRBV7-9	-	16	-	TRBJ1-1	CASSSSPGLSNTEAFF	TGTGCCAGCAGCTCTTCACCGGGACTATCGAACACTGAAGCTTTCTTT
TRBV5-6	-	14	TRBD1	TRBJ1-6	CASSYGTGNSPLHF	TGTGCCAGCAGCTACGGGACAGGGAACTCACCCCTCCACTTT
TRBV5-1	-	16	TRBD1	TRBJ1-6	CASSPGVGQANSPLHF	TGCGCCAGCAGCCCGGGCGTTGGACAGGCCAATTCACCCCTCCACTTT
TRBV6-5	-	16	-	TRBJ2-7	CASSYSTGPRSYEQYF	TGTGCCAGCAGCTACTCGACAGGCCCCAGGTCCTACGAGCAGTACTTC
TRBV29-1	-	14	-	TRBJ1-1	CSVATLGEGTEAFF	TGCAGCGTTGCGACCCTAGGGGAAGGCACTGAAGCTTTCTTT
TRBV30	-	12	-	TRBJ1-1	CAWSVRGTEAFF	TGTGCCTGGAGTGTACGCGGCACTGAAGCTTTCTTT
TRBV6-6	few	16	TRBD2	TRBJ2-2	CASSWGLAGITGELFF	TGTGCCAGCAGTTGGGGACTAGCGGGAATCACCGGGGAGCTGTTTTTT
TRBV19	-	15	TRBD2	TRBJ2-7	CASGDSGARGYEQYF	TGTGCCAGCGGCGATAGCGGGGCCCGGGGGTACGAGCAGTACTTC
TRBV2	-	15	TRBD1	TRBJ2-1	CASKPGGSSYNEQFF	TGTGCCAGCAAGCCAGGGGGTAGCTCCTACAATGAGCAGTTCTTC
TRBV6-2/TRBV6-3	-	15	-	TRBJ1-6	CASSYGSSYNSPLHF	TGTGCCAGCAGTTACGGTAGCTCCTATAATTCACCCCTCCACTTT
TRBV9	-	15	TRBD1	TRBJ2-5	CASSVRQGAGETQYF	TGTGCCAGCAGCGTTAGACAGGGGGCTGGAGAGACCCAGTACTTC
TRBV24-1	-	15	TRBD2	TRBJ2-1	CATSPGLAGDNEQFF	TGTGCCACCAGTCCCGGACTAGCGGGGGACAATGAGCAGTTCTTC
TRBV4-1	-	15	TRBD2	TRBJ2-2	CASSQEGSGAGELFF	TGCGCCAGCAGCCAAGAGGGTAGCGGGGCGGGGGAGCTGTTTTTT
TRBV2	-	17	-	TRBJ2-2	CASSALTGTSRAGELFF	TGTGCCAGCAGTGCGTTAACCGGGACTTCCAGAGCCGGGGAGCTGTTTTTT
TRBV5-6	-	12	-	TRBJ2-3	CASSLGVDTQYF	TGTGCCAGCAGCTTGGGCGTAGATACGCAGTATTTT
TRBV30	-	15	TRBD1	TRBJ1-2	CAWSTGSGGRYGYTF	TGTGCCTGGAGTACTGGGTCAGGGGGCAGATATGGCTACACCTTC
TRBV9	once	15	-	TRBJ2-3	CASSGDRHSTDTQYF	TGTGCCAGCAGCGGCGACAGGCATAGCACAGATACGCAGTATTTT
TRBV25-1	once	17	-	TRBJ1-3	CASSSPNRFYSGNTIYF	TGTGCCAGCAGTAGCCCTAACAGGTTCTACTCTGGAAACACCATATATTTT
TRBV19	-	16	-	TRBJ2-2	CASTYIGPRYTGELFF	TGTGCCAGTACCTACATCGGTCCCAGGTACACCGGGGAGCTGTTTTTT
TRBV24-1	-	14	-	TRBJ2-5	CATSGRGTQETQYF	TGTGCCACCAGTGGCCGAGGCACTCAAGAGACCCAGTACTTC
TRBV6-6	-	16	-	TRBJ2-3	CASSWRGPTSTDTQYF	TGTGCCAGCAGTTGGCGGGGGCCTACTAGCACAGATACGCAGTATTTT
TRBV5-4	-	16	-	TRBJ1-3	CASSPSGLLSGNTIYF	TGTGCCAGCAGCCCCTCTGGGCTCCTCTCTGGAAACACCATATATTTT
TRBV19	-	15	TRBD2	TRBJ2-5	CASRTLSGGQETQYF	TGTGCCAGTAGGACCCTTAGCGGGGGGCAAGAGACCCAGTACTTC
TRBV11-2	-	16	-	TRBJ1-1	CASSSLEGFMNTEAFF	TGTGCCAGCAGCTCACTAGAGGGTTTCATGAACACTGAAGCTTTCTTT
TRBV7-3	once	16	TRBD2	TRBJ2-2	CASSLLLAGAAGELFF	TGTGCCAGCAGCCTTTTGTTAGCGGGGGCGGCCGGGGAGCTGTTTTTT
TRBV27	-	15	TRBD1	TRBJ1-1	CASSFTGGAWTEAFF	TGTGCCAGCAGTTTCACAGGGGGCGCGTGGACTGAAGCTTTCTTT
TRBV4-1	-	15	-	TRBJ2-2	CASSQDRLRTGELFF	TGCGCCAGCAGCCAAGACAGGCTTCGCACCGGGGAGCTGTTTTTT
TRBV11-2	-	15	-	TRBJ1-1	CASSLLQGRGTEAFF	TGTGCCAGCAGCTTACTACAGGGAAGGGGCACTGAAGCTTTCTTT